This record covers a single TCR beta chain. TCRdb called the 5' RACE reads again in MiXCR, with one record for every CDR3 protein. This sample carries fewer than 250,000 distinct CDR3 sequences, roughly a tenth of them seen once, and the ten largest clones take 2.5% to 3.5%. The sample originates from a study of T-cell memory formation after mild COVID-19. CDR3 length: 15 residues. V shed 4 bases, J shed 5 bases, and the junction held 4 bases outside the gene matches. Germline CDR1 is SGHRS and CDR2 is YFSETQ. This chain connects TRBV5-1 to TRBJ2-1; TRBD2 matches 12 bases. Sequencing was done on a sample of PBMCs or a T cell subset sorted from them (not recorded which). The receptor was derived from a man aged 18 to 30 who had mild COVID-19 (a few samples of this study predate the infection). Cell type and time point are not known. CDR3 loop: CASSHASGGDNEQFF. CDR3 coding DNA: TGCGCCAGCAGCCATGCTAGCGGGGGGGACAATGAGCAGTTCTTC. Full variable domain (missing parts from reference TRBV5-1 and TRBJ2-1): KAGVTQTPRYLIKTRGQQVTLSCSPISGHRSVSWYQQTPGQGLQFLFEYFSETQRNKGNFPGRFSGRQFSNSRSEMNVSTLELGDSALYLCASSHASGGDNEQFFGPGTRLTVL.